The 28 T cell receptor beta chains listed next were all sequenced from one sample in a study of CD8+ T cells in alopecia areata. Extraction and reverse transcription of RNA yielded cDNA as the sequencing template. TCRdb's copy holds only in-frame clones and misses some; the assay was immunoSEQ multiplex PCR. The repertoire holds about 12,000 clones, with just over 55% as singletons. Alopecia areata patients provided lesional scalp punch biopsies and peripheral blood, both collected for the study. Material: skin. The receptors here all came from a human donor with alopecia areata.

This chain connects TRBV2 to TRBJ2-7; a weak D match, TRBD2 (5 bases). The germline V and J ends were trimmed by 6 bases and 3 bases, with 12 bases remaining between them. This CDR3 is 13 amino acids long. Per the germline V gene, CDR1 is SNHLY and CDR2 is FYNNEI. The CDR3 region has the DNA TGTGCCAGCAGGAGGGAGTGGCGCTACGAGCAGTACTTC. This sequence encodes CASRREWRYEQYF.

The chain links TRBV11-3 to TRBJ2-1; 9 bases match TRBD2. V lost 3 bases to trimming and J lost 6 bases; unmatched junction nucleotides: 6. CDR1 is SGHNT, CDR2 YENEEA, per germline. The CDR3 is 15 amino acids. CDR3 bases: TGTGCCAGCAGCTTTGGCGGGGGGGGCCGCAATGAGCAGTTCTTC. Protein sequence: CASSFGGGGRNEQFF.

This clone was seen more than once but under ten times. This chain connects TRBV5-6 to TRBJ2-7; unclear D gene. Trimming pared 3 bases from V and 4 bases from J, leaving 5 bases between. Germline CDR1 SGHDT, CDR2 YYEEEE. The CDR3 extends over 11 amino acids. The CDR3 here is CASSYNYEQYF. CDR3 nucleotide sequence: TGTGCCAGCAGCTATAATTACGAGCAGTACTTC.

The genes are TRBV28 and TRBJ2-7; 10 bases match TRBD1. Germline CDR1 and CDR2: MDHEN and SYDVKM. The CDR3 contains 14 residues. Trimming removed 6 bases from V and 6 bases from J; junction bases left unmatched: 8. Here the CDR3 DNA reads TGTGCCAGCAGATACCGACAGGGGGCGGTCGAGCAGTACTTC. It encodes CASRYRQGAVEQYF.

This chain uses TRBV7-9 with TRBJ2-7; 9 nucleotides agree with TRBD1. Germline-derived CDR1 and CDR2 are SEHNR and FQNEAQ (reference sequence). The CDR3 extends over 16 amino acids. V lost 5 bases to trimming and J lost 5 bases; unmatched junction nucleotides: 13. In nucleotides, the CDR3 is TGTGCCAGCAGCCGAACGTCCGGGACAGGGATCGACGAGCAGTACTTC. Its translation: CASSRTSGTGIDEQYF.

The J gene is TRBJ2-1, the V gene TRBV29-1, with 13 bases aligning to TRBD2. The CDR3 has 16 amino acids. Germline V gives CDR1 SQVTM, CDR2 ANQGSEA. The J segment lost 4 bases and the V segment lost 4 bases, leaving 7 bases of the junction unmatched. The CDR3 DNA follows: TGCAGCGTTGGACTAGCGGGGGGAGGTGGGTACAATGAGCAGTTCTTC. It translates to CSVGLAGGGGYNEQFF.

The V gene is TRBV27, the J gene TRBJ2-7; 9 bases line up with TRBD2. Looked up from germline, CDR1 is MNHEY and CDR2 is SMNVEV (reference sequence). V shed 5 bases, J shed 9 bases, and the junction held 8 bases outside the gene matches. The CDR3 runs to 13 residues. DNA for the CDR3: TGTGCCAGCAGTGGCGGGAGGGCCCTTGGGCAGTACTTC. Amino acids: CASSGGRALGQYF.

The chain employs TRBV14 and TRBJ2-3; 7 bases are shared with TRBD1. Losses at the gene ends were 0 bases for V and 6 bases for J; bases not matched to a gene: 6. This CDR3 spans 15 amino acids. Germline assignment: CDR1 SGHDN and CDR2 FVKESK. CDR3 bases: TGTGCCAGCAGCCAAGAAGGGGGCAGGTTCGATACGCAGTATTTT. Translation: CASSQEGGRFDTQYF.

J is TRBJ2-7 and V is TRBV28; perhaps D is TRBD1 or TRBD2 (5 bases each). The CDR3 loop spans 14 amino acids. CDR1 and CDR2 (germline): MDHEN, SYDVKM. Deletions cut 8 bases from V and 3 bases from J, with 17 bases between. The DNA for the CDR3 is TGTGCCAGCGGGACGAGGAGATCCGTCTACGAGCAGTACTTC. It codes for CASGTRRSVYEQYF.

In regard to this clone: The sample carries other DNA sequences with the same CDR3. The chain joins TRBV19 to TRBJ2-5, with 13 bases identical to TRBD2. The germline V gene has CDR1 LNHDA and CDR2 SQIVND (reference sequence). The CDR3 is 16 residues long. The V gene end was trimmed by 3 bases and the J gene end by 2 bases; junction bases not matched to a gene: 3. The CDR3 nucleotides read TGTGCCAGTAGTATCGGACTAGCGGGGGATCAAGAGACCCAGTACTTC. Its translation is CASSIGLAGDQETQYF.

The chain is built from TRBV6-1 and TRBJ1-4; no reliable D call. Trimming left V 1 base short and J 5 bases short, with 11 bases between. CDR3 length: 15 amino acids. CDR1 and CDR2 (germline): MNHNS, SASEGT. The CDR3 nucleotides are TGTGCCAGCAGTGAAGAGGAGGCATCCAATGAAAAACTGTTTTTT. It translates to CASSEEEASNEKLFF.

This clone has more than one count but fewer than ten. This sequence joins TRBV18 and TRBJ2-1; the D gene is possibly TRBD2 (5 bases). The germline CDR1 and CDR2 sequences are KGHSH and LQKENI. CDR3 length: 15 residues. Trimming cost V 1 base and J 10 bases, with 17 bases left between them. CDR3 residues: CASSPQVTTRAEQFF. The DNA of the CDR3 is TGTGCCAGCTCACCACAAGTTACTACGCGGGCCGAGCAGTTCTTC.

This sequence joins TRBV29-1 and TRBJ2-7; weak D call: TRBD2 (5 bases). Trimming left V 5 bases short and J 2 bases short, with 13 bases between. The germline CDR1 and CDR2 sequences are SQVTM and ANQGSEA. This CDR3 is 13 amino acids long. This CDR3 is CSVRPTGTYEQYF. The CDR3 DNA sequence: TGCAGCGTTAGGCCGACGGGAACCTACGAGCAGTACTTC.

The gene calls are TRBV29-1 and TRBJ2-3; 8 nucleotides agree with TRBD1. Germline CDR1 is SQVTM and CDR2 is ANQGSEA. The ends lost 2 bases at V and 0 bases at J; junction bases unmatched: 7. The CDR3 has 16 amino acids. The CDR3 DNA reads TGCAGCGTTGAACCGACAGGGGTCACTAGCACAGATACGCAGTATTTT. Amino acid sequence: CSVEPTGVTSTDTQYF.

This clone appeared a few times. The CDR3 sequence: CASSSTSLGTVYEQYF. For the CDR3, the DNA is TGTGCCAGCAGTTCTACCTCTCTTGGGACTGTTTACGAGCAGTACTTC. This chain joins TRBV28 and TRBJ2-7; the D gene is possibly TRBD2 (6 bases). The CDR3 is 16 amino acids. Germline V lookup: CDR1 MDHEN, CDR2 SYDVKM. Deletions cut 4 bases from V and 4 bases from J, with 20 bases between.

This rearrangement joins TRBV6-1 to TRBJ2-5; D may be TRBD1 or TRBD2 (5 bases each). Judging by the DNA end, TRBJ2-7 fits better; the J call may be wrong. Germline CDR1 MNHNS, CDR2 SASEGT. The CDR3 loop spans 13 amino acids. This chain's CDR3 is CASSAGTVGEQYF. Here the CDR3 DNA reads TGTGCCAGCAGTGCAGGGACCGTAGGCGAGCAGTACTTC.

The V and J genes are TRBV29-1 and TRBJ1-2; 7 nucleotides match TRBD1. The CDR3 spans 13 residues. The germline CDR1 and CDR2 sequences are SQVTM and ANQGSEA. Unmatched junction bases numbered 8, after V lost 2 bases and J lost 8 bases. CDR3 nucleotides: TGCAGCGTTGAACCGGGACAGAACTGGGGCTACACCTTC. Translated, it gives CSVEPGQNWGYTF.

The chain has TRBV13 and TRBJ2-2; the match to TRBD2 covers 13 bases. J was trimmed by 1 base and V by 1 base; bases with no gene match: 6. There are 19 residues in the CDR3. Germline CDR1 PRHDT, CDR2 FYEKMQ (reference sequence). The CDR3 is CASSLVPGLAGVNTGELFF. The DNA for the CDR3 is TGTGCCAGCAGCTTAGTCCCCGGACTAGCGGGGGTGAACACCGGGGAGCTGTTTTTT.

This clone was seen a handful of times. V and J are TRBV4-2 and TRBJ2-1; possibly TRBD1 for D (6 bases). Trimming left V 0 bases short and J 8 bases short, with 11 bases between. The CDR3 has 14 residues. Germline loops: CDR1 LGHNA, CDR2 YNFKEQ. The CDR3 loop is CASSQDLYRDEQFF. The DNA for the CDR3 is TGTGCCAGCAGCCAAGATTTATACAGGGATGAGCAGTTCTTC.

This clone has only one observation. The gene calls are TRBV18 and TRBJ2-5; tentative D call: TRBD2 (5 bases). The end of the DNA is better explained by TRBJ2-7, so the J call may be wrong. This CDR3 is 15 amino acids long. In germline, CDR1 is KGHSH, CDR2 LQKENI. Here the CDR3 reads CASSPGLDGVVEQYF. The CDR3 bases are TGTGCCAGCTCACCGGGCCTCGACGGGGTTGTCGAGCAGTACTTC.

V is TRBV23-1 and J is TRBJ2-7; no clear D. TRBV23-1 is reported as an ORF; its role is uncertain. The V end was cut by 4 bases, the J end by 4 bases, with 11 bases between. CDR3 size: 13 residues. The CDR3 protein is CASSPPSFYEQYF. The DNA of the CDR3 is TGCGCCAGCAGTCCCCCTAGTTTTTACGAGCAGTACTTC.

The chain joins TRBV7-9 to TRBJ2-5, with D maybe TRBD2 (6 bases). Looked up from germline, CDR1 is SEHNR and CDR2 is FQNEAQ (reference sequence). Trimming cost V 4 bases and J 3 bases, with 15 bases left between them. CDR3 length: 15 residues. The chain's CDR3 is CASSSRDSPEETQYF. The CDR3 DNA reads TGTGCCAGCAGCTCCCGGGACTCACCGGAAGAGACCCAGTACTTC.

The rearrangement links TRBV18 to TRBJ1-2; TRBD1 matches 9 bases. The V gene's germline CDR1 is KGHSH and CDR2 LQKENI. The CDR3 runs to 13 residues. J lost 4 bases, V lost 5 bases, and 2 bases had no gene match. The CDR3 loop is CASSSTGGYGYTF. CDR3 DNA: TGTGCCAGCTCATCGACAGGGGGCTATGGCTACACCTTC.

This clone has a handful of counts. The J gene is TRBJ1-1, the V gene TRBV6-5; a weak D match, TRBD1 (5 bases). Germline assignment: CDR1 MNHEY and CDR2 SVGAGI. This CDR3 region has 14 residues. Trimming removed 2 bases at V and 0 bases at J, with 7 bases between. The CDR3 spells CASSYDRVNTEAFF. The CDR3 coding sequence is TGTGCCAGCAGTTACGACAGAGTGAACACTGAAGCTTTCTTT.

The rearrangement uses TRBV5-1 and TRBJ2-7; a weak D match, TRBD2 (6 bases). CDR1 is SGHRS and CDR2 is YFSETQ in the germline V gene. The CDR3 loop spans 13 amino acids. Trimming removed 4 bases at V and 3 bases at J, with 11 bases between. CDR3 DNA: TGCGCCAGCAGCCCACGGGGGTTCTACGAGCAGTACTTC. Amino acid sequence: CASSPRGFYEQYF.

There are a few counts of this clone. J is TRBJ1-2 and V is TRBV7-9, with D maybe TRBD1 (6 bases). The CDR3 is 14 amino acids. Germline loops: CDR1 SEHNR, CDR2 FQNEAQ (reference sequence). V was shortened by 4 bases and J by 4 bases, with 13 bases between the two germline ends. CDR3 nucleotide sequence: TGTGCCAGCAGCTCTGACCAGGGGACCTATGGCTACACCTTC. Protein product: CASSSDQGTYGYTF.

The CDR3: CASSSHRGLNTEAFF. The CDR3 DNA follows: TGTGCCAGCAGCTCACACAGGGGATTGAACACTGAAGCTTTCTTT. This chain uses TRBV11-2 with TRBJ1-1; 7 bases map to TRBD1. The germline CDR1 and CDR2 sequences are SGHAT and FQNNGV. J lost 0 bases, V lost 4 bases, and 5 bases had no gene match. There are 15 residues in the CDR3.

V usage is TRBV18 and J usage is TRBJ2-4, with TRBD2 as a possible D gene (6 bases). The CDR3 has 13 residues. CDR1 is KGHSH and CDR2 is LQKENI in the germline V gene. Trimming cost V 3 bases and J 9 bases, with 12 bases left between them. CDR3 sequence reads: CASSPGGSVIQYF. The DNA for the CDR3 is TGTGCCAGCTCACCGGGGGGTTCGGTCATTCAGTACTTC.